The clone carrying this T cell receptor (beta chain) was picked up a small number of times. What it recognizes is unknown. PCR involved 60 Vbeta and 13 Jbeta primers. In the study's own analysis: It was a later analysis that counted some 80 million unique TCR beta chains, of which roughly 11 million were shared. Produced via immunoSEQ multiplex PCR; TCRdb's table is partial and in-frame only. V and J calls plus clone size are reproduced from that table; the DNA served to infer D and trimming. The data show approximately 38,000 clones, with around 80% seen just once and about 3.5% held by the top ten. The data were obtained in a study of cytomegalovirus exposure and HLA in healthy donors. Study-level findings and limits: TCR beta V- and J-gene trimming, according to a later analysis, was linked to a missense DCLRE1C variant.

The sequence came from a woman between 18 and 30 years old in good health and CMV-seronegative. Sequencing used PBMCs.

CDR3 region: CASSQDYLAGGGDEQFF. In nucleotides, the CDR3 is TGTGCCAGCAGCCAAGACTACTTGGCGGGAGGTGGCGATGAGCAGTTCTTC. The V call is TRBV4-2, the J call TRBJ2-1; 8 bases align to TRBD2. The ends lost 0 bases at V and 8 bases at J; junction bases unmatched: 12. Per germline, CDR1 LGHNA and CDR2 YNFKEQ. CDR3 size: 17 residues.